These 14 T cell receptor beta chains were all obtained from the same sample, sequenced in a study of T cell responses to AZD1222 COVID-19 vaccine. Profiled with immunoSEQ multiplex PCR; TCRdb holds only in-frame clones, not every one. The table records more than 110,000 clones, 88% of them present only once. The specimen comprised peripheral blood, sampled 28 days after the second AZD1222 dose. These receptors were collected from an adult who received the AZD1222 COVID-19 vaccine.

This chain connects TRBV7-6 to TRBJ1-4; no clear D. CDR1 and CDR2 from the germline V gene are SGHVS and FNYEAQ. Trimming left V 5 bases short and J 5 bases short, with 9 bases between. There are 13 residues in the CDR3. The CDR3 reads CASSERRNEKLFF. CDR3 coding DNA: TGTGCCAGCAGCGAACGAAGGAATGAAAAACTGTTTTTT.

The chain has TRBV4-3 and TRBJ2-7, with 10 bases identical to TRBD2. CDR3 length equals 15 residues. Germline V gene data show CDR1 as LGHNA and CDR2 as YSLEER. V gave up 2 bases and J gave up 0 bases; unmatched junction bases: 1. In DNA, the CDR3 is TGCGCCAGCAGCCAATGGACTAGCGGCTCCTACGAGCAGTACTTC. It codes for CASSQWTSGSYEQYF.

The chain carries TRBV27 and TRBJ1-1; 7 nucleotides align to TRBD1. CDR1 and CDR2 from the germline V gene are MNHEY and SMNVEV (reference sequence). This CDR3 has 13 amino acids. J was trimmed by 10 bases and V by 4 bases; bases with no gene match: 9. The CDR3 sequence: CASSSLSRQGAFF. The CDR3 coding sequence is TGTGCCAGCAGTTCCCTCTCTCGACAGGGAGCTTTCTTT.

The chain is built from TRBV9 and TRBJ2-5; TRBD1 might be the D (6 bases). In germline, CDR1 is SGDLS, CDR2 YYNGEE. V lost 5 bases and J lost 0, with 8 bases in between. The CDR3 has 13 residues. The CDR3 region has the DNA TGTGCCAGCAGTCGGGACAACCAAGAGACCCAGTACTTC. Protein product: CASSRDNQETQYF.

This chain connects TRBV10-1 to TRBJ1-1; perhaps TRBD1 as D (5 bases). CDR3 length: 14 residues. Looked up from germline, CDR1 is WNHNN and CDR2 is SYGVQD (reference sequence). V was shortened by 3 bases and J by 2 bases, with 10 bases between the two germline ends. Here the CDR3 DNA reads TGCGCCAGCAGTGACGTTCAGGGTAACACTGAAGCTTTCTTT. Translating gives CASSDVQGNTEAFF.

The CDR3, as DNA: TGTGCCAGCAGTTCCCACCGGGACGGATATGGCTACACCTTC. It translates to CASSSHRDGYGYTF. The chain is built from TRBV6-5 and TRBJ1-2, with D maybe TRBD1 (5 bases). Trimming took off 4 bases at V and 5 bases at J, with 14 bases between the two ends. This CDR3 has 14 amino acids. Germline-derived CDR1 and CDR2 are MNHEY and SVGAGI.

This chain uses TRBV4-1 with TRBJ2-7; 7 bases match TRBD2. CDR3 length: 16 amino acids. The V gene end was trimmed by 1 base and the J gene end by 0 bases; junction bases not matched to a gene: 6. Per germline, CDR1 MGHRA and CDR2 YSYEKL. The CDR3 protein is CASSQGEGLSSYEQYF. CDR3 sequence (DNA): TGCGCCAGCAGCCAAGGGGAGGGTTTGAGCTCCTACGAGCAGTACTTC.

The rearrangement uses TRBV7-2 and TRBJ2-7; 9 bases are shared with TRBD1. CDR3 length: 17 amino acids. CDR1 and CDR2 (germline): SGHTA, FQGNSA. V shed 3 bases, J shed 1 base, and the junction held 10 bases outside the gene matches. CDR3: CASSLKLAGTGSYEQYF. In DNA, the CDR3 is TGTGCCAGCAGCTTGAAATTAGCCGGGACAGGGTCCTACGAGCAGTACTTC.

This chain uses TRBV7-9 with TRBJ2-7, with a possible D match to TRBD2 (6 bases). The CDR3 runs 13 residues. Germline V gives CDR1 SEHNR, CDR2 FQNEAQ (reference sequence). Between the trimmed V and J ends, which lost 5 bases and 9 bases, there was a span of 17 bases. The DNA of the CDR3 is TGTGCCAGCAGCGACGGACGGCAGGAGGGGCAGTACTTC. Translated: CASSDGRQEGQYF.

The CDR3 sequence: CASSSLFAEAFF. In DNA form, the CDR3 reads TGTGCCAGCAGTTCTCTGTTTGCTGAAGCTTTCTTT. The chain joins TRBV12-3 or TRBV12-4 to TRBJ1-1; no firm D call. This CDR3 spans 12 amino acids. With 4 bases removed from V and 6 bases from J, the gap between germline ends came to 9 bases.

The CDR3, as DNA: TGTGCCAGCAGGGTCCAGGGGGCGACTAATGAAAAACTGTTTTTT. Translating it yields CASRVQGATNEKLFF. The V call is TRBV2, the J call TRBJ1-4, with TRBD1 matching over 8 bases. With V trimmed by 6 bases and J by 2 bases, 5 bases remained unmatched. This CDR3 has 15 residues. From germline, CDR1 is SNHLY and CDR2 FYNNEI.

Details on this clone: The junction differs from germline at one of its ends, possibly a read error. In nucleotides, the CDR3 is TGTGCCAGCAGCCACGTTAACACTGGAGTGAGCTTC. Its translation is CASSHVNTGVSF. The chain carries TRBV14 and TRBJ1-2; D is unclear. Germline CDR1 is SGHDN and CDR2 is FVKESK. The CDR3 loop spans 12 amino acids.

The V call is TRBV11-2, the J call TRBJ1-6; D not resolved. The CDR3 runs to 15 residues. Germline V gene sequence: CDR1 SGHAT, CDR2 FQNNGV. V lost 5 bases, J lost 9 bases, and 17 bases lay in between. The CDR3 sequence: CASSPHHTAGSPLHF. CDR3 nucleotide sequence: TGTGCCAGCAGCCCGCACCATACAGCAGGTTCACCCCTCCACTTT.

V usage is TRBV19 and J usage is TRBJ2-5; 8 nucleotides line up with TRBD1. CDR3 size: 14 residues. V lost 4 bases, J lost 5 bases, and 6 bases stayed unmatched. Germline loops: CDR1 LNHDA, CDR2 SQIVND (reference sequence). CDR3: CASSNGQGWETQYF. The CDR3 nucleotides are TGTGCCAGTAGTAATGGACAGGGCTGGGAGACCCAGTACTTC.